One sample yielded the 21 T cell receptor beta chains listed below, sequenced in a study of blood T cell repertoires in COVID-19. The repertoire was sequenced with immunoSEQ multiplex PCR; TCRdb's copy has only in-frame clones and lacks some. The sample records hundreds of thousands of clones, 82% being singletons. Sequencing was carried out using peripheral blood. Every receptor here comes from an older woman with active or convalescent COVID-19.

The CDR3 coding sequence is TGTGCCAGCAGCCCCAGCGGGGCCCAAGAGACCCAGTACTTC. It translates to CASSPSGAQETQYF. The rearrangement links TRBV7-3 to TRBJ2-5, with 7 bases identical to TRBD2. Germline V gene sequence: CDR1 SGHTA, CDR2 FQGTGA. The CDR3 runs to 14 residues. After removal of 5 bases from V and 1 base from J, the junction contained 4 bases not matched to a gene.

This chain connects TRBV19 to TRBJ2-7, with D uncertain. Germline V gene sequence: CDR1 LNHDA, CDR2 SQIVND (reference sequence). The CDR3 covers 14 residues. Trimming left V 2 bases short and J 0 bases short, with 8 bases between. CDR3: CASSIRHSSYEQYF. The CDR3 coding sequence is TGTGCCAGTAGTATACGGCACAGCTCCTACGAGCAGTACTTC. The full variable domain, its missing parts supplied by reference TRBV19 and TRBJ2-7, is DGGITQSPKYLFRKEGQNVTLSCEQNLNHDAMYWYRQDPGQGLRLIYYSQIVNDFQKGDIAEGYSVSREKKESFPLTVTSAQKNPTAFYLCASSIRHSSYEQYFGPGTRLTVT.

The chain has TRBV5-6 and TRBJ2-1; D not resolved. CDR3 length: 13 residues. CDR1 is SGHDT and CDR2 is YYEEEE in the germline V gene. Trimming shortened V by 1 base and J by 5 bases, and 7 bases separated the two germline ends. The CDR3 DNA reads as TGTGCCAGCAGCTTGCTTCCCCACAATGAGCAGTTCTTC. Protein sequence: CASSLLPHNEQFF.

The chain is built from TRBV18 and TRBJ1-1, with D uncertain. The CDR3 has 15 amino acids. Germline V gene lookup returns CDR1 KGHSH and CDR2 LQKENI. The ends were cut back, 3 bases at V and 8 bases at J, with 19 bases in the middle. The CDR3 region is CASSPQSTAFQEAFF. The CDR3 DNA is TGTGCCAGCTCACCCCAGAGTACAGCCTTTCAGGAAGCTTTCTTT.

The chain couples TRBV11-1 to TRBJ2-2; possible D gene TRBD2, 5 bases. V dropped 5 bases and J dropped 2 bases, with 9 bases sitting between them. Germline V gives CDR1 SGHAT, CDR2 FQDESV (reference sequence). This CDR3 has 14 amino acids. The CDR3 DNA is TGTGCCAGCAGCGCCGGGATTAACACCGGGGAGCTGTTTTTT. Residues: CASSAGINTGELFF.

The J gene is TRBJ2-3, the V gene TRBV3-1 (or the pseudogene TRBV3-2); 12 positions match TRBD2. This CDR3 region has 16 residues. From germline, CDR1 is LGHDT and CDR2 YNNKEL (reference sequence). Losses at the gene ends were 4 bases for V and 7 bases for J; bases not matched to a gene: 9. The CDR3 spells CASSPRLAGVTNTQYF. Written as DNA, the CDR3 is TGTGCCAGCAGCCCCCGACTAGCGGGGGTGACAAATACGCAGTATTTT.

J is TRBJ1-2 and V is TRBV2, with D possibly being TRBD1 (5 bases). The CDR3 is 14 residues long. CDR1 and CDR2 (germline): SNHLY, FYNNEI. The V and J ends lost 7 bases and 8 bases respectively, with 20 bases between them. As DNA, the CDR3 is TGTGCCAGCATCCTGGGGGAGGGTGCGCGAGGCTACACCTTC. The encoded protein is CASILGEGARGYTF.

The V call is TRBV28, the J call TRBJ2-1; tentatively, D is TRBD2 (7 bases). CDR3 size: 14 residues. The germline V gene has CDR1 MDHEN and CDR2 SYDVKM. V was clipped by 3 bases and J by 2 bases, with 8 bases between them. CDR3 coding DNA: TGTGCCAGCAGTTTCGGGGGGCCCTACAATGAGCAGTTCTTC. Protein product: CASSFGGPYNEQFF.

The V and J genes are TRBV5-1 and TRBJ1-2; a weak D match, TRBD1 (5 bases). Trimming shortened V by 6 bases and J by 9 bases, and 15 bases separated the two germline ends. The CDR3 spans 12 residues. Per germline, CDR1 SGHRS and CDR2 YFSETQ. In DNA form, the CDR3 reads TGCGCCAGCACCTGGGGGGGTCGGAGCTACACCTTC. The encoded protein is CASTWGGRSYTF.

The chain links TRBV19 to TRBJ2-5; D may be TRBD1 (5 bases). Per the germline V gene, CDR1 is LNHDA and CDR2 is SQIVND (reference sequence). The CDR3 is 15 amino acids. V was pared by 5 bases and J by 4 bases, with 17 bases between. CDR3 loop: CASSEWGTVGETQYF. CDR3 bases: TGTGCCAGTAGTGAGTGGGGCACGGTGGGAGAGACCCAGTACTTC.

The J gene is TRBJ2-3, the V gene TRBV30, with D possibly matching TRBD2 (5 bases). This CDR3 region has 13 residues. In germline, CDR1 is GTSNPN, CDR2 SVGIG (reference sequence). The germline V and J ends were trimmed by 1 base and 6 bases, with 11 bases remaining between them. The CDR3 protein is CAWSEIRRDTQYF. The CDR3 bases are TGTGCCTGGAGTGAAATTAGGAGGGATACGCAGTATTTT.

The CDR3 reads CASSPDGGGRDTQYF. CDR3 sequence (DNA): TGTGCCAGCAGCCCTGATGGAGGGGGCAGAGATACGCAGTATTTT. The chain has TRBV7-3 and TRBJ2-3; maybe TRBD1 (7 bases). CDR1 SGHTA and CDR2 FQGTGA come from the germline V gene. Trimming took 5 bases from V and 5 from J, leaving 17 bases between them. The CDR3 has 15 residues.

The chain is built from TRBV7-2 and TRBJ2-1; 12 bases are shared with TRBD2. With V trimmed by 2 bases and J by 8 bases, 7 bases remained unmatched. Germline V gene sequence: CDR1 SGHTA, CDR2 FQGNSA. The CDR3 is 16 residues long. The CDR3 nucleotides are TGTGCCAGCAGCTTACGGAGACTAGCGGGGGTCGATGAGCAGTTCTTC. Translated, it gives CASSLRRLAGVDEQFF.

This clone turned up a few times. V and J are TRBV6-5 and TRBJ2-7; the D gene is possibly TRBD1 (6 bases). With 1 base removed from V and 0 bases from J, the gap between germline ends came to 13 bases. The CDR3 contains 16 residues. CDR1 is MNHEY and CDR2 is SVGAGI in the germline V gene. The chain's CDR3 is CASSYYGGTYSYEQYF. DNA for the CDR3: TGTGCCAGCAGTTACTATGGGGGCACATACTCCTACGAGCAGTACTTC.

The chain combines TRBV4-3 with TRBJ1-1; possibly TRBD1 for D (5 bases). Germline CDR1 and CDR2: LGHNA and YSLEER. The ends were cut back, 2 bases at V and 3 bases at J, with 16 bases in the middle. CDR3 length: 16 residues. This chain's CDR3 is CASSQTEWAGYTEAFF. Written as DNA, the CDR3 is TGCGCCAGCAGCCAAACCGAATGGGCAGGGTACACTGAAGCTTTCTTT.

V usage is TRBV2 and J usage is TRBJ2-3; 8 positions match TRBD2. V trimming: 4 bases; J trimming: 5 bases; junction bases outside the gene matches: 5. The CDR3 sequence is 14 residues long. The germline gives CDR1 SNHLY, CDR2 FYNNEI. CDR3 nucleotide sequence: TGTGCCAGCAGTGTCGGGGGGGCGGTAGATACGCAGTATTTT. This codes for CASSVGGAVDTQYF.

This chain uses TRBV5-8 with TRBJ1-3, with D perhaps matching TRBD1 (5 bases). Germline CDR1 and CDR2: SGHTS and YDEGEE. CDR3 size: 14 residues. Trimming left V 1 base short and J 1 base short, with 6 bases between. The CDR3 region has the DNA TGTGCCAGCAGCTTGCAGGGATCTGGAAACACCATATATTTT. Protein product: CASSLQGSGNTIYF.

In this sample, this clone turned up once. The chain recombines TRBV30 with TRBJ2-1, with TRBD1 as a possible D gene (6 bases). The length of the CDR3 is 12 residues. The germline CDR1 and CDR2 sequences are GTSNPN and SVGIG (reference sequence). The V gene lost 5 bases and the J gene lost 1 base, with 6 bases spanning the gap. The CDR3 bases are TGTGCCTGGGGGACATCCTACAATGAGCAGTTCTTC. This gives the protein CAWGTSYNEQFF.

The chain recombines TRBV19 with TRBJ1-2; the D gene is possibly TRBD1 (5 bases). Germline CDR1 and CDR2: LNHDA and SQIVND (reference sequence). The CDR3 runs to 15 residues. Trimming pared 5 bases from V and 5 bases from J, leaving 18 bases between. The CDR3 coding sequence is TGTGCCAGTAGTCAACAGAGACAGCAACTTTATGGCTACACCTTC. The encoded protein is CASSQQRQQLYGYTF.

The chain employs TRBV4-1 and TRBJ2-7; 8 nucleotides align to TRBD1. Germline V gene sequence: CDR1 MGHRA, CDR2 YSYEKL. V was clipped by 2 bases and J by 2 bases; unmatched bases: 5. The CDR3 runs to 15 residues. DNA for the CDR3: TGCGCCAGCAGCCAACCGCAGGGGGCCACCTACGAGCAGTACTTC. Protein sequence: CASSQPQGATYEQYF.

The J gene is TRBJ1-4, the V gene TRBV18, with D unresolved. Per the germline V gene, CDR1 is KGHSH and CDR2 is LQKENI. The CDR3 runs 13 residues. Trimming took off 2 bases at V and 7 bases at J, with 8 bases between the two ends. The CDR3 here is CASSPTSVEKLFF. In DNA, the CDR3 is TGTGCCAGCTCACCAACATCAGTTGAAAAACTGTTTTTT.